This T cell receptor beta chain was sequenced for a study of blood T cell repertoires in COVID-19 (dated by TCRdb to 2020 to 2021). Describing the broader study: Collaborator samples came from the United States, Italy and Spain and covered acute and convalescent phases of COVID-19. Where HLA class I and class II types were available, the types were taken from metadata supplied by the sample provider, not from assay-based typing. Subjects who had been exposed to COVID-19, were actively infected with it, or had recovered from it provided the deeply sampled blood TCRbeta repertoires that made up the dataset. The material from the prospective study consisted of cDNA or gDNA derived from T cells, B-cell-depleted T cells, or PBMCs. The repertoires were released in a freely available public database meant as a resource for research on the immune response to SARS-CoV-2. Samples came from the ongoing ImmuneRACE study (first 160 participants) plus 1,254 subjects from 6 global collaborators. Nearly every sample came with metadata listing a de-identified subject ID, COVID-19 status, age in years and sex.

What the study reported, not specific to this receptor: How much clinical and demographic metadata was included differed by source and by participant, and the metadata was provided uncurated.

With regard to this clone: Its recognized antigen is unknown. Per-nucleotide qualities are absent, and no much larger clonotype sits a single base away.

From its cysteine to its phenylalanine, the CDR3 spans 16 amino acids. Just CDR3 DNA is preserved here, 48 bases in frame from base 1. Trimming leaves V shorter by 5 bases and J shorter by 6 bases, with the junction holding 14 bases beyond the gene matches. CDR1 and CDR2 were assigned from the germline V gene as MGHRA and YSYEKL. Collaborating institutions collected whole blood in K2EDTA tubes following their own protocols. For TCRbeta analysis, collaborators shipped samples as frozen whole blood, isolated PBMCs, or DNA extracted from either of those sample types. TCRbeta CDR3 regions were amplified from genomic DNA by means of the immunoSEQ Assay, a bias-controlled multiplex PCR. On the authors' methods: The number of nucleated cells in each sample was estimated by amplification of reference gene primers within the assay. To quantify the absolute abundance of each unique TCRbeta CDR3 rearrangement, sequence reads were collapsed and filtered. Productive Simpson clonality was computed per sample as the square root of Simpson's diversity index over productive rearrangements. TCRdb retrieved this table from immuneACCESS and kept in-frame rearrangements only. Not all clones are present; in checked studies, unresolved V genes account for under half, and no reason is known for the remainder. The V and J calls and clone size were taken over from that table, and D and trimming were inferred from the DNA. In all, the sample holds 200,000 to 300,000 clones, and 80% to 85% of those were seen once. The top ten hold around 30% of the sample.

This TCR came from a man in his forties with acute or convalescent COVID-19. The chain joins TRBV4-1 to TRBJ2-7, and TRBD1 aligns with 9 junction nucleotides. Specimen: peripheral blood. Here is the DNA: TGCGCCAGCAGCTTACTTCCGGGACAGGGTGCTTCCGAGCAGTACTTC. The resulting protein is CASSLLPGQGASEQYF.